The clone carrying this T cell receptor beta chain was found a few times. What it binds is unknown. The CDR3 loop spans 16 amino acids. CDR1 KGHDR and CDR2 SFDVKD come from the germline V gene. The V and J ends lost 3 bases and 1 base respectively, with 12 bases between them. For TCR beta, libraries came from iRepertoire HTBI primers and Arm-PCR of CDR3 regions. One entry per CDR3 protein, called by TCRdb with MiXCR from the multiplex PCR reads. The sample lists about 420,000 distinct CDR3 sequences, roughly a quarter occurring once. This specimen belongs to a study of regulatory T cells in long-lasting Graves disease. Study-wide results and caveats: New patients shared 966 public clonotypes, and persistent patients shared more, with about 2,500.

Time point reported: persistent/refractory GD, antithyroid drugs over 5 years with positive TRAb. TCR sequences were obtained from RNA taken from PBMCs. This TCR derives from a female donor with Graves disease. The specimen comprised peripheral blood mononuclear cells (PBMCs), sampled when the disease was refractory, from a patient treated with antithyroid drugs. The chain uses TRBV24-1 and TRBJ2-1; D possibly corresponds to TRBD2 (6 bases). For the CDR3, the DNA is TGTGCCACCAGTGATGGGATAGCGGTTTCCTACAATGAGCAGTTCTTC. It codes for CATSDGIAVSYNEQFF.